This entry describes one T cell receptor (beta chain). Rectal tissue came from one to two pinch biopsies taken at colonoscopy. The method was immunoSEQ multiplex PCR; TCRdb's version includes in-frame clones alone and lacks a portion of them. The sample carries over 45,000 clones, 78% recorded once. The CDR3 runs to 19 residues. V lost 0 bases and J 0 bases, leaving 15 bases between the germline ends. Germline V gene sequence: CDR1 MGHRA, CDR2 YSYEKL. This specimen belongs to a study of pediatric ulcerative colitis. Material for sequencing was gut tissue. The receptor comes from a girl aged 10 to 17 with moderate ulcerative colitis. V is TRBV4-1 and J is TRBJ2-6; tentative D call: TRBD1 (5 bases). CDR3 amino acids: CASSQESGRVGSGANVLTF. The CDR3 DNA reads TGCGCCAGCAGCCAAGAATCGGGCAGGGTGGGCTCTGGGGCCAACGTCCTGACTTTC.